Below are 16 T cell receptor beta chains sequenced from a single sample in a study of STAT3 mutations in large granular lymphocyte leukemia. Study-wide results and caveats: Every T-cell large granular lymphocyte leukemia patient had at least one immunodominant TCR beta clonotype.

Their antigens are not known. Sequenced by immunoSEQ multiplex PCR; TCRdb stores in-frame clones only, minus some. The sample lists tens of thousands of clones, 94% occurring once. Sequenced sample: peripheral blood mononuclear cells. Receptor source: a man in his forties with T-cell large granular lymphocyte leukemia. Some clones in this sample may be carry-over from other donors' samples.

This clone was counted a single time. V usage is TRBV5-4 and J usage is TRBJ2-1, with D perhaps TRBD1 (6 bases). Germline values: CDR1 SGHNT, CDR2 YYREEE (reference sequence). V lost 3 bases and J lost 4, with 14 bases in between. CDR3 length: 15 residues. The CDR3 DNA is TGTGCCAGCAGCTCGTTCCAGGGGACGTACAATGAGCAGTTCTTC. Translated: CASSSFQGTYNEQFF.

The chain couples TRBV18 to TRBJ2-5; 8 bases match TRBD1. With 3 bases clipped from V and 3 bases from J, the junction kept 6 bases outside the gene matches. This CDR3 spans 15 amino acids. Germline V gene data show CDR1 as KGHSH and CDR2 as LQKENI. DNA for the CDR3: TGTGCCAGCTCACCGCAGGACAGGGTGGAAGAGACCCAGTACTTC. This gives the protein CASSPQDRVEETQYF.

This chain uses TRBV6-1 with TRBJ1-1; 9 positions match TRBD1. Germline CDR1 is MNHNS and CDR2 is SASEGT. The V gene end was trimmed by 7 bases and the J gene end by 4 bases; junction bases not matched to a gene: 10. CDR3 length: 15 amino acids. The CDR3 DNA follows: TGTGCCAGCACGAGCATGGGACAGGGTTTCACTGAAGCTTTCTTT. It is translated as CASTSMGQGFTEAFF.

The chain combines TRBV5-6 with TRBJ1-2; TRBD1 matches at 8 bases. After removal of 4 bases from V and 4 bases from J, the junction contained 6 bases not matched to a gene. Germline assignment: CDR1 SGHDT and CDR2 YYEEEE. The length of the CDR3 is 14 residues. CDR3 residues: CASSPGGAGYGYTF. In nucleotides, the CDR3 is TGTGCCAGCAGCCCAGGGGGCGCGGGCTATGGCTACACCTTC.

CDR3 protein: CATMGDSPFQSSYEQYF. The CDR3 DNA sequence: TGTGCCACCATGGGGGACAGCCCCTTTCAGAGCTCCTACGAGCAGTACTTC. The V gene is TRBV7-9, the J gene TRBJ2-7; 7 nucleotides agree with TRBD1. Losses at the gene ends were 10 bases for V and 0 bases for J; bases not matched to a gene: 18. CDR3 length equals 17 residues. The germline V gene has CDR1 SEHNR and CDR2 FQNEAQ (reference sequence).

About this clone: A junction end diverges from the germline sequence, so it may reflect a read error. The J gene is TRBJ2-5, the V gene TRBV9; 10 bases line up with TRBD1. There are 17 residues in the CDR3. CDR1 is SGDLS, CDR2 YYNGEE, per germline. CDR3 region: CASSVVSGQGYQETQHF. CDR3 in DNA: TGTGCCAGCAGCGTAGTTTCGGGACAGGGGTACCAAGAGACCCAGCACTTC.

V usage is TRBV7-3 and J usage is TRBJ2-7; TRBD2 might be the D (6 bases). The CDR3 contains 13 residues. The V end lost 4 bases, the J end lost 3 bases, and 10 bases lay between the germline ends. CDR1 is SGHTA, CDR2 FQGTGA, per germline. CDR3 bases: TGTGCCAGCAGCTCGGGGGTTGACTACGAGCAGTACTTC. It is translated as CASSSGVDYEQYF. Full variable domain (outside the CDR3, taken from reference TRBV7-3 and TRBJ2-7): GAGVSQTPSNKVTEKGKYVELRCDPISGHTALYWYRQSLGQGPEFLIYFQGTGAADDSGLPNDRFFAVRPEGSVSTLKIQRTERGDSAVYLCASSSGVDYEQYFGPGTRLTVT.

The rearrangement joins TRBV29-1 to TRBJ2-5; D might be TRBD1 or TRBD2, each matching 5 bases. The V end lost 5 bases, the J end lost 1 base, and 14 bases lay between the germline ends. CDR3 size: 14 residues. Per the germline V gene, CDR1 is SQVTM and CDR2 is ANQGSEA. In DNA, the CDR3 is TGCAGCGTTTCCCCAGGGAGCAGCCAAGAGACCCAGTACTTC. This codes for CSVSPGSSQETQYF.

The chain is built from TRBV7-9 and TRBJ1-1; D may be TRBD1 (5 bases). Germline CDR1 reads SEHNR; CDR2 reads FQNEAQ (reference sequence). The V gene lost 5 bases and the J gene lost 1 base, with 8 bases spanning the gap. This CDR3 is 13 amino acids long. The CDR3 protein is CASSRGPNTEAFF. Here the CDR3 DNA reads TGTGCCAGCAGCCGGGGCCCGAACACTGAAGCTTTCTTT. Combining the CDR3 with reference TRBV7-9 and TRBJ1-1 gives the whole variable domain DTGVSQNPRHKITKRGQNVTFRCDPISEHNRLYWYRQTLGQGPEFLTYFQNEAQLEKSRLLSDRFSAERPKGSFSTLEIQRTEQGDSAMYLCASSRGPNTEAFFGQGTRLTVV.

This chain links TRBV19 with TRBJ1-4; D possibly corresponds to TRBD1 (5 bases). Deletions cut 4 bases from V and 3 bases from J, with 18 bases between. The CDR3 covers 17 residues. The germline gives CDR1 LNHDA, CDR2 SQIVND (reference sequence). This chain's CDR3 is CASSTIGTPGANEKLFF. The CDR3 DNA sequence: TGTGCCAGTAGTACAATCGGGACCCCTGGGGCTAATGAAAAACTGTTTTTT.

This chain uses TRBV7-2 with TRBJ1-1; 9 bases line up with TRBD1. J gave up 1 base and V 5 bases, and 2 bases lay outside the gene matches. CDR1 and CDR2 (germline): SGHTA, FQGNSA. The CDR3 runs 14 residues. The CDR3 is CASSPQGANTEAFF. As DNA, the CDR3 is TGTGCCAGCAGCCCACAGGGGGCGAACACTGAAGCTTTCTTT.

The CDR3 spells CASSLRGRGNQPQHF. The CDR3 coding sequence is TGTGCCAGTAGTCTCCGGGGCCGGGGGAATCAGCCCCAGCATTTT. This chain links TRBV19 with TRBJ1-5; D is perhaps TRBD1 (5 bases). The V gene's germline CDR1 is LNHDA and CDR2 SQIVND (reference sequence). The CDR3 extends over 15 amino acids. Between the trimmed V and J ends, which lost 5 bases and 4 bases, there was a span of 15 bases.

The V gene is TRBV4-1, the J gene TRBJ2-2; D is ambiguous. The CDR3 is 14 amino acids. Germline CDR1 is MGHRA and CDR2 is YSYEKL. The V gene lost 1 base and the J gene lost 4 bases, with 7 bases spanning the gap. This CDR3 reads CASSQVKITGELFF. In DNA form, the CDR3 reads TGCGCCAGCAGCCAAGTGAAGATCACCGGGGAGCTGTTTTTT.

The rearrangement uses TRBV5-1 and TRBJ2-7, with 8 nucleotides matching TRBD2. V was clipped by 5 bases and J by 2 bases; unmatched bases: 6. The CDR3 has 14 amino acids. Germline V gene sequence: CDR1 SGHRS, CDR2 YFSETQ. CDR3 protein: CASSAGGGPYEQYF. CDR3 DNA sequence: TGCGCCAGCAGTGCTGGCGGGGGGCCCTACGAGCAGTACTTC.

The chain recombines TRBV30 with TRBJ1-2; D is ambiguous. Trimming took 3 bases from V and 0 from J, leaving 11 bases between them. CDR3 length equals 14 residues. Germline CDR1 reads GTSNPN; CDR2 reads SVGIG (reference sequence). The CDR3 region is CAWSQAHPNYGYTF. The CDR3 DNA reads TGTGCCTGGAGCCAGGCCCATCCTAACTATGGCTACACCTTC.

This chain connects TRBV6-6 to TRBJ2-7; tentative D call: TRBD1 (6 bases). The V end lost 2 bases, the J end lost 2 bases, and 10 bases lay between the germline ends. CDR1 and CDR2 from the germline V gene are MNHNY and SVGAGI (reference sequence). The length of the CDR3 is 14 residues. CDR3 DNA sequence: TGTGCCAGCAGTTACGGGACAAGGGCCTACGAGCAGTACTTC. Translated, it gives CASSYGTRAYEQYF.